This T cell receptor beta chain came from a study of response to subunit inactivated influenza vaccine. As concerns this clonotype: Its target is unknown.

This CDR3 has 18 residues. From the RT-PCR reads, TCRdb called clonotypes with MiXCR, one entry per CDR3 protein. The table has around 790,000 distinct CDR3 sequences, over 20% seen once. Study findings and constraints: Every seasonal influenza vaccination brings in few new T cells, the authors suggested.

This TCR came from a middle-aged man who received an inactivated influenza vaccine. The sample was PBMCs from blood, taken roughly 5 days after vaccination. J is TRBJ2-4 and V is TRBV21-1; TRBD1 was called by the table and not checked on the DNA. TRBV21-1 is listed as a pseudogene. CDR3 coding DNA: TGTGCCAGCAGCAATATAGGGACAGGGGGCGAAGGTGGAAACATTCAGTACTTC. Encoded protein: CASSNIGTGGEGGNIQYF.